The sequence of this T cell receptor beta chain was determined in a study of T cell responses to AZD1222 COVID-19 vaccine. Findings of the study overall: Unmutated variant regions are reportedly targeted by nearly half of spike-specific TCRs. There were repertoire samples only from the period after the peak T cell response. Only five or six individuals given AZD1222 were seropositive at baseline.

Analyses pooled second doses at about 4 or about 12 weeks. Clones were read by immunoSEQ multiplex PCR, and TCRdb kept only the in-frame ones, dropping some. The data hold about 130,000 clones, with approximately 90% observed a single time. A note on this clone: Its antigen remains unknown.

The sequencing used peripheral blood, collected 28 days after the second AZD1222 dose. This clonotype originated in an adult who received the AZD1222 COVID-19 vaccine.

CDR3 nucleotide sequence: TGTGCCAGCATCAAAGTTGACATGATGGGCTACACCTTC. Amino acid sequence: CASIKVDMMGYTF. The V gene is TRBV6-5, the J gene TRBJ1-2; no clear D. Per germline, CDR1 MNHEY and CDR2 SVGAGI. Deletions cut 7 bases from V and 8 bases from J, with 17 bases between. The CDR3 is made up of 13 amino acids.